The sequence of this TCR beta chain was determined in a study of blood T cell repertoires in COVID-19. The overall study: The United States, Italy and Spain were the sources of the acute and convalescent COVID-19 samples. In each case, the material was cDNA or gDNA derived from T cells, B-cell-depleted T cells, or PBMCs.

Seattle enrolled patients during active infection and tracked them longitudinally. Original analysis: Amplified reference gene primers provided the basis for estimating nucleated cell counts. TCRdb's table, derived via immunoSEQ multiplex PCR, lists solely in-frame clones and lacks some. V and J calls and clone size are copied from that table; D and trimming were computed from the DNA. The data hold a few hundred thousand clones, with 80% to 90% observed a single time. V lost 0 bases and J lost 7; bases outside the gene matches: 7. CDR3 length equals 16 residues. The germline V gene encodes CDR1 LGHDT and CDR2 YNNKEL (reference sequence).

The source is an elderly woman with COVID-19, enrolled during active disease. V and J are TRBV3-1 (or the pseudogene TRBV3-2) and TRBJ1-4; TRBD1 agrees at 8 bases. Source material: peripheral blood. CDR3 bases: TGTGCCAGCAGCCAAGATCTTGGGACAGGACGTGAAAAACTGTTTTTT. This translates into CASSQDLGTGREKLFF.